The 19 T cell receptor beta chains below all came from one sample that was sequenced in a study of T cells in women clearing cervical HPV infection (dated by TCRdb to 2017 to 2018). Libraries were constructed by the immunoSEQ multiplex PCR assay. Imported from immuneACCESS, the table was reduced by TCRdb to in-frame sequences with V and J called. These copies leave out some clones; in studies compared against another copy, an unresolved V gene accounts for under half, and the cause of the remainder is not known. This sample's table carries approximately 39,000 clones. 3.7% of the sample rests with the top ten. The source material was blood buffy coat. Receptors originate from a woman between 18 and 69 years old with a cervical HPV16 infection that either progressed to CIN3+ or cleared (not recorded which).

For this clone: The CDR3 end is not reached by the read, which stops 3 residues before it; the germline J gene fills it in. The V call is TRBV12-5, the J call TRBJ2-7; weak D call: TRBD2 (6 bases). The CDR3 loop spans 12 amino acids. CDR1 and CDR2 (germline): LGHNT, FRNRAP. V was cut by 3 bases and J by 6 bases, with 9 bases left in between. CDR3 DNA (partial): TGTGCTAGTGGTTTCGGGGGTTTCGAG. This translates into CASGFGGFE. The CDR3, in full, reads CASGFGGFEQYF.

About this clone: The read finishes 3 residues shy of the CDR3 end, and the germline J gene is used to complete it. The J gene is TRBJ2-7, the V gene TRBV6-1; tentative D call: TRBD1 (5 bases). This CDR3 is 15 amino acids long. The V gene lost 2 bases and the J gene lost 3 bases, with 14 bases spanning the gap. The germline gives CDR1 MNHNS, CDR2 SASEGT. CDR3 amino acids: CASSENPGPNYEQYF. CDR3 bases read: TGTGCCAGCAGTGAAAACCCAGGGCCTAACTACGAG.

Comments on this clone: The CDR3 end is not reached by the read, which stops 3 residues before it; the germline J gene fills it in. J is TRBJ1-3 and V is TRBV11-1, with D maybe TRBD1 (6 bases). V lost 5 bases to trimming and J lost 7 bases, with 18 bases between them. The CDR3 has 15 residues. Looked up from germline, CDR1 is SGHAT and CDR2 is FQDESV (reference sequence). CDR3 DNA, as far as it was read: TGTGCCAGCAGCCCCCACCGGTCAACAGGGAACACC. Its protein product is CASSPHRSTGNT. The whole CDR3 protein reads CASSPHRSTGNTIYF.

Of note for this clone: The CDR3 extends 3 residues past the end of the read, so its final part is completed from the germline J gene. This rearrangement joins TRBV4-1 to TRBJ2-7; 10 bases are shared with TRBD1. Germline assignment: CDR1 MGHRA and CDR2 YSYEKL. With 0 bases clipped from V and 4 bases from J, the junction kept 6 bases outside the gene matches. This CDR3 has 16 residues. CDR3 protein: CASSQDLGQGIYEQYF. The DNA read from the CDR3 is TGCGCCAGCAGCCAAGATTTGGGACAGGGGATATACGAG.

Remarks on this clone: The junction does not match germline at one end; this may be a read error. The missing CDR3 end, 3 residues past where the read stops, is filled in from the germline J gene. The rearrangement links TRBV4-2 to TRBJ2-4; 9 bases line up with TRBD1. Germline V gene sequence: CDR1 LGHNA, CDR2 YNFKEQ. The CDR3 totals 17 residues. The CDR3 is CASSTSGTGTGSNIQYF. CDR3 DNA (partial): TGCGCCAGCAGCACTTCGGGGACCGGGACAGGGTCAAACATT.

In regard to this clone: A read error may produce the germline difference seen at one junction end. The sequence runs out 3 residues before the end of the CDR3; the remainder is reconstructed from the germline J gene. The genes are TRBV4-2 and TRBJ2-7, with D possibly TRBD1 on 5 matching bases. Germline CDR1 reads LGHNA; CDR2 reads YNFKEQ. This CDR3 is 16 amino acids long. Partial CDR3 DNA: TGCGCCAGCAGCGCTTCCGCCACAGGCGAGGCCTACGAG. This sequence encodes CASSASATGEAYE. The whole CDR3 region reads CASSASATGEAYEQYF.

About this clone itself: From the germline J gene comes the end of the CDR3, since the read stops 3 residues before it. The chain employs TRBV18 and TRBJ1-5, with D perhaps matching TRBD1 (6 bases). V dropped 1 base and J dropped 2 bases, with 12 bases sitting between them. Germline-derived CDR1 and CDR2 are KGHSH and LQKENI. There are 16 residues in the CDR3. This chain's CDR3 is CASSPQGGAGNQPQHF. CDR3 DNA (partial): TGTGCCAGCTCACCACAAGGGGGGGCTGGCAATCAGCCC.

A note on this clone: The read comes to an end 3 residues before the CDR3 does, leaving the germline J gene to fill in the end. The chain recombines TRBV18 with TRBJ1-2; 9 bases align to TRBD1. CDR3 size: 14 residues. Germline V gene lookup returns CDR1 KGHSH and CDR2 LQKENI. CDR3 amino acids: CASSLGQGLGDYTF. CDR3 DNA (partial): TGTGCCAGCTCACTGGGACAGGGCTTGGGCGAC. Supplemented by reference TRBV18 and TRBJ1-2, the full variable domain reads NAGVMQNPRHLVRRRGQEARLRCSPMKGHSHVYWYRQLPEEGLKFMVYLQKENIIDESGMPKERFSAEFPKEGPSILRIQQVVRGDSAAYFCASSLGQGLGDYTFGSGTRLTVV.

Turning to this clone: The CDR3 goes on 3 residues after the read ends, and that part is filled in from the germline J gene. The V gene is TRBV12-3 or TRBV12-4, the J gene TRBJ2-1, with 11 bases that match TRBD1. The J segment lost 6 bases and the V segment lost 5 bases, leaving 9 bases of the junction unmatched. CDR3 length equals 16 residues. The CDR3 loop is CASSISFGTGGNEQFF. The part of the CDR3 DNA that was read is TGTGCCAGCAGTATTTCCTTTGGGACAGGGGGCAATGAG.

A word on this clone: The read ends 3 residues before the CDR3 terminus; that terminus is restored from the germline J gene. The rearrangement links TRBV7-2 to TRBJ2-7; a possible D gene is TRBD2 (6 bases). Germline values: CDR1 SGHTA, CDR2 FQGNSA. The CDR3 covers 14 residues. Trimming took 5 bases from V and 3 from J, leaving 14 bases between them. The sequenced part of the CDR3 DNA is TGTGCCAGCAGCCTGGCGGGGATAATCTACGAG. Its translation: CASSLAGIIYE. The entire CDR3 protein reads CASSLAGIIYEQYF.

The CDR3 region is CAWSVGPLRAKEGNQPQHF. CDR3 bases read: TGTGCCTGGAGTGTAGGCCCCCTTCGGGCGAAGGAGGGGAATCAGCCC. V usage is TRBV30 and J usage is TRBJ1-5; maybe TRBD1 (5 bases). The read gets to within 3 residues of the CDR3 end, and the germline J gene fills in the rest. Trimming cost V 0 bases and J 4 bases, with 25 bases left between them. Germline V CDR1 and CDR2: GTSNPN, SVGIG (reference sequence). The length of the CDR3 is 19 residues. The whole variable domain, filled in from reference TRBV30 and TRBJ1-5, reads SQTIHQWPATLVQPVGSPLSLECTVEGTSNPNLYWYRQAAGRGLQLLFYSVGIGQISSEVPQNLSASRPQDRQFILSSKKLLLSDSGFYLCAWSVGPLRAKEGNQPQHFGDGTRLSIL.

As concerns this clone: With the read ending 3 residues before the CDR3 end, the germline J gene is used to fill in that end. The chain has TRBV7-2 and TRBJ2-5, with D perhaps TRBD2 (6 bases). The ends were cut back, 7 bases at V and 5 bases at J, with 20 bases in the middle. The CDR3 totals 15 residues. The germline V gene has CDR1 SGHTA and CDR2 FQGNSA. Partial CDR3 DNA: TGTGCCAGCACCCCCGTGGGGGGAACTCGTGAGACC. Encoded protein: CASTPVGGTRET. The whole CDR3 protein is CASTPVGGTRETQYF.

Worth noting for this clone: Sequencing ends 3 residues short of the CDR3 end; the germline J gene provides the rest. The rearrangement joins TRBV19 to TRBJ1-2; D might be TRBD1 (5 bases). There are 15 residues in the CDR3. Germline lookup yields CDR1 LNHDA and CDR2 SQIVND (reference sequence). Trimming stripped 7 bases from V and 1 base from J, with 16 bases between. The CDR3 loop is CASKGQDIDNYGYTF. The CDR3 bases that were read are TGTGCCAGTAAGGGGCAGGACATTGATAACTATGGC.

CDR3 amino acids: CASSVAAGIQETQYF. The sequenced CDR3 bases are TGTGCCAGCAGCGTAGCTGCGGGAATCCAAGAGACC. The genes are TRBV9 and TRBJ2-5; tentative D call: TRBD2 (6 bases). The CDR3 extends 3 residues past the end of the read, so its final part is completed from the germline J gene. Trimming removed 0 bases from V and 1 base from J, with 10 bases in between. The CDR3 length is 15 residues. Germline CDR1 reads SGDLS; CDR2 reads YYNGEE.

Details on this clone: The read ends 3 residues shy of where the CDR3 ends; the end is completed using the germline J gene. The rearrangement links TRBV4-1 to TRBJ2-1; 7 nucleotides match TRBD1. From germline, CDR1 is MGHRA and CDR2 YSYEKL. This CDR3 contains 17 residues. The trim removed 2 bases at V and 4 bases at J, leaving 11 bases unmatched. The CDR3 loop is CASSQFIRDSRYNEQFF. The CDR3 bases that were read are TGCGCCAGCAGCCAATTCATCCGGGACAGTAGGTACAATGAG.

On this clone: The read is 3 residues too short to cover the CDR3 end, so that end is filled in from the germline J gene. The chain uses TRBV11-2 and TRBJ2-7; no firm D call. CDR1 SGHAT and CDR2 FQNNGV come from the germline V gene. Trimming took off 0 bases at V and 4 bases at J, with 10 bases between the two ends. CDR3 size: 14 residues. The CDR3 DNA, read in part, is TGTGCCAGCAGCTTAGATCGTAGGGCTTACGAG. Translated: CASSLDRRAYE. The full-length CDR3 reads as CASSLDRRAYEQYF.

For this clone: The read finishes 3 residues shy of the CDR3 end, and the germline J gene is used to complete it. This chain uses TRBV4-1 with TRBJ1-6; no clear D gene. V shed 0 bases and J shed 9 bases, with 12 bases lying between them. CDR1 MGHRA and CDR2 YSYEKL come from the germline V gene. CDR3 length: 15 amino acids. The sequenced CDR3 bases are TGCGCCAGCAGCCAAGATAGGGCCGGAGGTTCACCC. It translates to CASSQDRAGGSP. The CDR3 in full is CASSQDRAGGSPLHF.

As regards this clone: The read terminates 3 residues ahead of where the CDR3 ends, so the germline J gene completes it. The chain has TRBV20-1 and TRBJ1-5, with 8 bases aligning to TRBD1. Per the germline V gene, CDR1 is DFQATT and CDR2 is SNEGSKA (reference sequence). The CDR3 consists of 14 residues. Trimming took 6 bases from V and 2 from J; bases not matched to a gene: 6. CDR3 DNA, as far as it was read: TGCAGTGCCTGGACAGGGAGGGGCAATCAGCCC. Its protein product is CSAWTGRGNQP. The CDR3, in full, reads CSAWTGRGNQPQHF.

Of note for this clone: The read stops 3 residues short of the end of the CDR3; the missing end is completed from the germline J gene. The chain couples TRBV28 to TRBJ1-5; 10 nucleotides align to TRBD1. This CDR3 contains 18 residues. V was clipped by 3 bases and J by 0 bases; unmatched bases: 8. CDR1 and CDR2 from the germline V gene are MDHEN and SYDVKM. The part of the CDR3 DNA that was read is TGTGCCAGCAGTTTTGGGACAGGGGCCCCATATAGCAATCAGCCC. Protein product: CASSFGTGAPYSNQP. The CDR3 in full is CASSFGTGAPYSNQPQHF.